The rows below give T cell receptor beta chains drawn from one sample of a study of T cell responses to AZD1222 COVID-19 vaccine. Assay used: immunoSEQ multiplex PCR; TCRdb lists only in-frame clones, some missing. The table has 90,000 to 150,000 clones, roughly 90% seen once; the top ten hold almost 4.5%. Source: peripheral blood, taken on day 0 of AZD1222 vaccination. The receptor set was obtained from an adult in good health. Both conserved end residues are part of each CDR3. Fields, in order: V gene, J gene, clone size, D gene, CDR3 DNA, CDR3 protein. The D gene is left open where the match is weak. Expanded clones are given a class, and other clones once, few, many or no size at all.

>TRBV6-4|TRBJ1-2|.|.
TGTGCCAGCAGTGATTCGGGCCAGCGGAACTATGGCTACACCTTC
CASSDSGQRNYGYTF
>TRBV27|TRBJ2-3|.|.
TGTGCCAGCAGTTTATGGGGCGGGTTATCTGATACGCAGTATTTT
CASSLWGGLSDTQYF
>TRBV5-1|TRBJ1-3|.|TRBD1
TGCGCCAGCAGCTTGGGGGACAGCCTTTCGTCTGGAAACACCATATATTTT
CASSLGDSLSSGNTIYF
>TRBV7-8|TRBJ1-4|.|.
TGTGCCAGCAGCTTAGAGGTGGGGCAGGTTAATGAAAAACTGTTTTTT
CASSLEVGQVNEKLFF
>TRBV10-3|TRBJ1-1|.|.
TGTGCCATCAGTGAGTCGACGGTGGGCCTCGACACTGAAGCTTTCTTT
CAISESTVGLDTEAFF
>TRBV12-3/TRBV12-4|TRBJ2-1|.|.
TGTGCCAGCAGTCGGTTCAATGAGCAGTTCTTC
CASSRFNEQFF
>TRBV29-1|TRBJ2-5|.|TRBD1
TGCAGCGTTGTTACTCCGGGACAGGGTGTGGAGACCCAGTACTTC
CSVVTPGQGVETQYF
>TRBV18|TRBJ2-5|.|.
TGTGCCAGCTCAAATTACCAAGAGACCCAGTACTTC
CASSNYQETQYF
>TRBV5-4|TRBJ2-7|.|TRBD1
TGTGCCAGCAGCTCCCGGGACAGGGGGCATGAGCAGTACTTC
CASSSRDRGHEQYF
>TRBV28|TRBJ2-3|.|.
TGTGCCAGCCGGACTCGACTAAGCCCCGCTTATAGCACAGATACGCAGTATTTT
CASRTRLSPAYSTDTQYF
>TRBV7-7|TRBJ2-5|once|.
TGTGCCAGCAGGGGCTGGTCGGGGGATGAGACCCAGTACTTC
CASRGWSGDETQYF
>TRBV5-1|TRBJ1-1|.|.
TGCGCCAGCAGCTATGGTGCGAACACTGAAGCTTTCTTT
CASSYGANTEAFF
>TRBV6-2/TRBV6-3|TRBJ1-1|.|.
TGTGCCAGCAGTTACTCGATCGGGAGGACTGAAGCTTTCTTT
CASSYSIGRTEAFF
>TRBV30|TRBJ1-6|.|.
TGTGCCTGGAGTAGCGGGACGGGTAATTCACCCCTCCACTTT
CAWSSGTGNSPLHF
>TRBV12-3/TRBV12-4|TRBJ2-3|.|.
TGTGCCAGCAGTTTGTGGGATACGCAGTATTTT
CASSLWDTQYF
>TRBV29-1|TRBJ1-1|.|.
TGCAGCGCCGGGACTGGAGACACTGAAGCTTTCTTT
CSAGTGDTEAFF
>TRBV3-1/TRBV3-2|TRBJ1-2|.|TRBD1
TGTGCCAGCAGCGTTCGACAGGGAAAGGCAGGCTACACCTTC
CASSVRQGKAGYTF
>TRBV18|TRBJ1-5|once|TRBD1
TGTGCCAGCTCACCACAGGGGGCGGCTAGCAATCAGCCCCAGCATTTT
CASSPQGAASNQPQHF
>TRBV7-9|TRBJ2-2|few|.
TGTGCCAGCAGCTTAGGTAGTGCTACCGGGGAGCTGTTTTTT
CASSLGSATGELFF